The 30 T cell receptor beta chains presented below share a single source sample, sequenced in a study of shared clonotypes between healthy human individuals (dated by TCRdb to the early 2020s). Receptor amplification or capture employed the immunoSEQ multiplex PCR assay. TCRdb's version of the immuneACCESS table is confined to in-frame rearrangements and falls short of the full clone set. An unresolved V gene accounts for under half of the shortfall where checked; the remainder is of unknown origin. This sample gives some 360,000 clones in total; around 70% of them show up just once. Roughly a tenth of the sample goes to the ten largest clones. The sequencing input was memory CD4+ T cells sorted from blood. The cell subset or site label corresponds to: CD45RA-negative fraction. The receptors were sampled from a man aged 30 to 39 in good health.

CDR3 sequence (DNA): TGTGCCAGCAGTTCCTACCCGGGACTATCGGGTACGCAGTATTTT. Protein: CASSSYPGLSGTQYF. V is TRBV28 and J is TRBJ2-3, with 7 bases that match TRBD2. J lost 8 bases, V lost 4 bases, and 12 bases had no gene match. Germline CDR1 reads MDHEN; CDR2 reads SYDVKM. This CDR3 contains 15 residues.

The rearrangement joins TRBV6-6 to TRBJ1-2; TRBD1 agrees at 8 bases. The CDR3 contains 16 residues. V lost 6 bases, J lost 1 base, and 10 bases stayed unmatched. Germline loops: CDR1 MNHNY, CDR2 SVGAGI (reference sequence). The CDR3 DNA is TGTGCCAGCAGATCCCAGGGGGCGAGCCTTAACTATGGCTACACCTTC. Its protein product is CASRSQGASLNYGYTF.

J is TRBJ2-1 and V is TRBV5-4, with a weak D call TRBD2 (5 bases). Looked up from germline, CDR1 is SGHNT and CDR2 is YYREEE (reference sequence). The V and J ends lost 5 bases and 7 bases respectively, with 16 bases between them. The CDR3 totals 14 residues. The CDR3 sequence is CASRQRSGDNEQFF. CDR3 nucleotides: TGTGCCAGCAGACAGCGGTCCGGAGATAATGAGCAGTTCTTC.

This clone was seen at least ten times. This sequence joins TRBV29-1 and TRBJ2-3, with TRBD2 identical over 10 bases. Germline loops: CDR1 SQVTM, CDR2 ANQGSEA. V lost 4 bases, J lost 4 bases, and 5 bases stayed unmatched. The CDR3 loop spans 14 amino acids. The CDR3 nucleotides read TGCAGCGTTGCTAGCGGGAGTCCGGCAGATACGCAGTATTTT. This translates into CSVASGSPADTQYF.

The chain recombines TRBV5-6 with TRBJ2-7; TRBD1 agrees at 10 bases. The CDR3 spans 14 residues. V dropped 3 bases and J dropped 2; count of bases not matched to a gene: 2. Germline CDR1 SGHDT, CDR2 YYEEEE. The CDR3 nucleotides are TGTGCCAGCAGCTCGGGGACAGGGGCCTACGAGCAGTACTTC. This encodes CASSSGTGAYEQYF.

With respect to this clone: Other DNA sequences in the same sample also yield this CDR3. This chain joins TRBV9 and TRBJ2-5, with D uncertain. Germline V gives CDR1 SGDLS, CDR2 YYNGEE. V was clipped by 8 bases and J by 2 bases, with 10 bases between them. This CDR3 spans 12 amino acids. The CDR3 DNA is TGTGCCAGTGCCGGACCTCAAGAGACCCAGTACTTC. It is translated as CASAGPQETQYF.

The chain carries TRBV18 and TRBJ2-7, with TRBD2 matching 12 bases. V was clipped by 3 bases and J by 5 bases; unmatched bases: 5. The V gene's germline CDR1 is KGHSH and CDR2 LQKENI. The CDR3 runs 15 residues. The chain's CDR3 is CASSPPTSGRNEQYF. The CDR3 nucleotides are TGTGCCAGCTCACCTCCGACTAGCGGGAGAAACGAGCAGTACTTC.

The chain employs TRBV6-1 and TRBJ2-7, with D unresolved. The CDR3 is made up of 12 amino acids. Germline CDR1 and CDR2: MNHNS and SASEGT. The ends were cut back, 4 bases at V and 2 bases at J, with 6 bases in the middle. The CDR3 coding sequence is TGTGCCAGCAGTGGGACGACCTACGAGCAGTACTTC. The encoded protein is CASSGTTYEQYF.

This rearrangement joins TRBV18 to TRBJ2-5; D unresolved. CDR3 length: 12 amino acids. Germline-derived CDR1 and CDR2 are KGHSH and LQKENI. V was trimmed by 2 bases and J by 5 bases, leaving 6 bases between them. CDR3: CASSPVLETQYF. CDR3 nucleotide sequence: TGTGCCAGCTCACCAGTGTTGGAGACCCAGTACTTC.

CDR3 nucleotide sequence: TGTGCCAGCCAAAAGTCGGGGCCAAACCAAGAGACCCAGTACTTC. Residues: CASQKSGPNQETQYF. The rearrangement joins TRBV2 to TRBJ2-5; perhaps D is TRBD1 or TRBD2 (5 bases each). CDR1 SNHLY and CDR2 FYNNEI come from the germline V gene. V lost 8 bases and J lost 0, with 16 bases in between. The CDR3 is 15 amino acids.

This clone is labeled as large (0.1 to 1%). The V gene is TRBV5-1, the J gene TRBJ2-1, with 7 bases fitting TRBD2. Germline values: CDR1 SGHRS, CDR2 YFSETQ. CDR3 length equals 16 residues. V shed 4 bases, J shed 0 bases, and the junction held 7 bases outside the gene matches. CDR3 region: CASSGGTTPSYNEQFF. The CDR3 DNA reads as TGCGCCAGCAGCGGGGGGACTACACCCTCCTACAATGAGCAGTTCTTC.

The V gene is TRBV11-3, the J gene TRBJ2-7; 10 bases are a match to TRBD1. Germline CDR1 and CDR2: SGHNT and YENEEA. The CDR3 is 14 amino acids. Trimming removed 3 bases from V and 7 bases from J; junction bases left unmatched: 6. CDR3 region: CASSFGTGAVEQYF. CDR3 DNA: TGTGCCAGCAGCTTCGGGACAGGGGCGGTGGAGCAGTACTTC.

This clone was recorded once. In DNA, the CDR3 is TGTGCCAGCAGACAGGAGGGGCGCTACACCTTC. Protein: CASRQEGRYTF. This chain uses TRBV28 with TRBJ1-2; a possible D gene is TRBD1 (5 bases). The CDR3 contains 11 residues. Germline CDR1 reads MDHEN; CDR2 reads SYDVKM. V was shortened by 6 bases and J by 9 bases, with 11 bases between the two germline ends.

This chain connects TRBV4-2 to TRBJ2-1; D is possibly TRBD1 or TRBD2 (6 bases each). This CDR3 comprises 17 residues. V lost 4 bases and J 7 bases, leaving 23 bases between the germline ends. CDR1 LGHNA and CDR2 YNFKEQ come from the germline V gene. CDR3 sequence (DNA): TGTGCCAGCAGCCCGAAAGGGGGGCGGCTACGGTCTAATGAGCAGTTCTTC. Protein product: CASSPKGGRLRSNEQFF.

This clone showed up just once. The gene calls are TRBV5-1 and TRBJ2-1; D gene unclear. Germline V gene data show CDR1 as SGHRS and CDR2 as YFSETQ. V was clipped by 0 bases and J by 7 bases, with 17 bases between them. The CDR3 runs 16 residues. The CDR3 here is CASSLGTTGHGNEQFF. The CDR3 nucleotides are TGCGCCAGCAGCTTGGGGACGACCGGCCACGGAAATGAGCAGTTCTTC.

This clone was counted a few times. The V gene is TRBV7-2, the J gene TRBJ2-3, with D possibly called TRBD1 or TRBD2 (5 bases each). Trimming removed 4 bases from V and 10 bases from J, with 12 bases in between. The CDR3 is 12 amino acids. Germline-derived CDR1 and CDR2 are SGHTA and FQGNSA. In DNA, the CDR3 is TGTGCCAGCAGCTCCTCCGGGACCTCGCAGTATTTT. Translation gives CASSSSGTSQYF. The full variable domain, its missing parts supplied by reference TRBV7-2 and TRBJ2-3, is GAGVSQSPSNKVTEKGKDVELRCDPISGHTALYWYRQSLGQGLEFLIYFQGNSAPDKSGLPSDRFSAERTGGSVSTLTIQRTQQEDSAVYLCASSSSGTSQYFGPGTRLTVL.

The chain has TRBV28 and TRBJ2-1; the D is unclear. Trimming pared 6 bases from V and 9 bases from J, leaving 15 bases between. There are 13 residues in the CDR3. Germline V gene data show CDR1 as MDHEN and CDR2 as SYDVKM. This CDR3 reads CASSRLMVGEQFF. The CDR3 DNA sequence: TGTGCCAGCAGCCGACTCATGGTGGGTGAGCAGTTCTTC.

The CDR3 sequence: CASSSQGTRTSYEQYF. Here the CDR3 DNA reads TGCGCCAGCAGCTCCCAGGGGACTAGAACCTCCTACGAGCAGTACTTC. The V call is TRBV5-1, the J call TRBJ2-7; TRBD2 matches 8 bases. The trim removed 3 bases at V and 0 bases at J, leaving 8 bases unmatched. The germline V gene encodes CDR1 SGHRS and CDR2 YFSETQ. CDR3 length equals 16 residues.

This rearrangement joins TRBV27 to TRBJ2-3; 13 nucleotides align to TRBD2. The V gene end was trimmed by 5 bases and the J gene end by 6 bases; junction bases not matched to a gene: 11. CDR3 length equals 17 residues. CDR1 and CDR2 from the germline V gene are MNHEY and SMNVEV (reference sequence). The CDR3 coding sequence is TGTGCCAGCAGTCCCCTCAGGACTAGCGGGGGAGGTGATACGCAGTATTTT. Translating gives CASSPLRTSGGGDTQYF.

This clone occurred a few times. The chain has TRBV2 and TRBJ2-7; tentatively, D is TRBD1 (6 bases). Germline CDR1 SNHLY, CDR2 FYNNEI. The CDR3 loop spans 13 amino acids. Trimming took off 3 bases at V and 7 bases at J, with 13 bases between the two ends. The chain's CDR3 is CASSEGHLWEQYF. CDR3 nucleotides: TGTGCCAGCAGTGAGGGACACCTCTGGGAGCAGTACTTC.

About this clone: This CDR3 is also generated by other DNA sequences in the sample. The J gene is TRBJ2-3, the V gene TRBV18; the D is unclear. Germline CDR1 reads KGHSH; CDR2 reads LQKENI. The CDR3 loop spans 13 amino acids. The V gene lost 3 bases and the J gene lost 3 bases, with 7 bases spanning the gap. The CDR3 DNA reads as TGTGCCAGCTCACCGACCGCAACAGATACGCAGTATTTT. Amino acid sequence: CASSPTATDTQYF.

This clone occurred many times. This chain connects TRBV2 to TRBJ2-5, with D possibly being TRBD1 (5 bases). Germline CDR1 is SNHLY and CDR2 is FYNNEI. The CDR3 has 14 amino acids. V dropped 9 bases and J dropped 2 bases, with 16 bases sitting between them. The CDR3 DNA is TGTGCCAGACAAGCAAACCCAGGGCAAGAGACCCAGTACTTC. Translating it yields CARQANPGQETQYF.

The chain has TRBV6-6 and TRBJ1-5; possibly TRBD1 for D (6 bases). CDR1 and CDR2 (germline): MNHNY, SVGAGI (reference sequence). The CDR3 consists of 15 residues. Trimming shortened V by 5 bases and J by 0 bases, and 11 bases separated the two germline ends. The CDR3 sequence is CASSRDTSSNQPQHF. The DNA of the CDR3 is TGTGCCAGCAGTCGGGACACTTCTAGCAATCAGCCCCAGCATTTT.

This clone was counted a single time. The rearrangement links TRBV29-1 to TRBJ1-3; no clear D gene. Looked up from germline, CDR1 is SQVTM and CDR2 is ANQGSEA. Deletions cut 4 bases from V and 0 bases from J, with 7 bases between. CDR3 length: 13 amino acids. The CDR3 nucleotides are TGCAGCGTTGGTAACCGCTCTGGAAACACCATATATTTT. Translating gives CSVGNRSGNTIYF.

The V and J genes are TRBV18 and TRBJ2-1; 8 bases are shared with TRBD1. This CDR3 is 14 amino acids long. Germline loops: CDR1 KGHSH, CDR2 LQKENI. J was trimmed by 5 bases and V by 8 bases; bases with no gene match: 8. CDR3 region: CASIRDRQDNEQFF. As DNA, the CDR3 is TGTGCCAGCATCCGGGACAGGCAAGACAATGAGCAGTTCTTC.

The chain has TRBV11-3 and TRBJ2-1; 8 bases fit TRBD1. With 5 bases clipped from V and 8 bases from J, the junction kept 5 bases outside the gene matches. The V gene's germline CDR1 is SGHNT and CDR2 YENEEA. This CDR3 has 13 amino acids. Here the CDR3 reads CASSSMTGDEQFF. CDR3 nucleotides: TGTGCCAGCAGCAGCATGACAGGGGATGAGCAGTTCTTC.

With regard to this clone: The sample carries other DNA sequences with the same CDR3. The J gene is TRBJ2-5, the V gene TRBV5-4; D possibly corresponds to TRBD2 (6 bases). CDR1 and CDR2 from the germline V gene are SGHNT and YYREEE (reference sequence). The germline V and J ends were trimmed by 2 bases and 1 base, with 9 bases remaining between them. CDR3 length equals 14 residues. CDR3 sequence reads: CASSLSGSQETQYF. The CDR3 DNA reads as TGTGCCAGCAGCTTATCCGGGAGCCAAGAGACCCAGTACTTC.

The CDR3 is CATTGFQETQYF. The DNA for the CDR3 is TGTGCCACTACAGGGTTCCAAGAGACCCAGTACTTC. The chain recombines TRBV2 with TRBJ2-5, with D possibly TRBD1 on 6 matching bases. The CDR3 runs 12 residues. The V gene lost 10 bases and the J gene lost 1 base, with 10 bases spanning the gap. Germline V gene lookup returns CDR1 SNHLY and CDR2 FYNNEI.

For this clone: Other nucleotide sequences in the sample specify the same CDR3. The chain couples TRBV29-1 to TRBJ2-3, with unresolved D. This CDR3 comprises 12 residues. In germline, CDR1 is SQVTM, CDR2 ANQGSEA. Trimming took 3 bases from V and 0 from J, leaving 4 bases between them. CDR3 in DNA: TGCAGCGTTGATCCGAGCACAGATACGCAGTATTTT. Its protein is CSVDPSTDTQYF.

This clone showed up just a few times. Here the CDR3 DNA reads TGTGCCAGCAGTCTGACAGGGAAGAGCAATCAGCCCCAGCATTTT. Translation: CASSLTGKSNQPQHF. The chain recombines TRBV6-6 with TRBJ1-5, with TRBD1 matching 7 bases. The ends lost 5 bases at V and 1 base at J; junction bases unmatched: 5. Germline assignment: CDR1 MNHNY and CDR2 SVGAGI (reference sequence). CDR3 length: 15 residues.